Sequencing of this T cell receptor (beta chain) was carried out in a study of OX40 agonist ivuxolimab in advanced cancers. Looking at the study overall: Dose-escalation subjects each had hepatocellular carcinoma, melanoma, renal cell or head and neck cancer.

Regarding the study as a whole: CD4+ and CD8+ blood T cells expanded clonally by week 6 at 0.1 to 3.0 mg/kg. Patients who responded partially at 0.1-3.0 mg/kg showed clonal expansion ranking among the lowest. Expanded clones belonging to CD8+ T cells outnumbered, on average, those of CD4+.

This clone was seen only a few times. Its target is unknown. Assay used: immunoSEQ multiplex PCR; TCRdb lists only in-frame clones, some missing. The table has around 21,000 clones, roughly 70% seen once. This CDR3 spans 14 amino acids. V was trimmed by 5 bases and J by 5 bases, leaving 15 bases between them. Germline V gene data show CDR1 as LNHDA and CDR2 as SQIVND (reference sequence). This chain connects TRBV19 to TRBJ1-2; the D gene is possibly TRBD1 (5 bases). The sequencing here drew on CD4+ or CD8+ T cells sorted from blood, taken in a trial of the OX40 agonist ivuxolimab. This TCR derives from an adult with an advanced solid tumor such as melanoma, head and neck, liver or kidney cancer. This CDR3 is CASSLPGLPYGYTF. CDR3 sequence (DNA): TGTGCCAGTAGTCTTCCGGGACTCCCTTATGGCTACACCTTC.